The sequence of this TCR beta chain was determined in a study of CD8+ T cells in alopecia areata. The germline V gene encodes CDR1 SEHNR and CDR2 FQNEAQ (reference sequence). The CDR3 loop spans 14 amino acids. Sequencing templates came from extracted RNA that was reverse transcribed into cDNA. The data were produced by immunoSEQ multiplex PCR, yet TCRdb's version contains in-frame clones alone and is incomplete. The sample has 90,000 to 150,000 clones, more than 45% seen once. The sample's treatment: oral pan-JAK inhibitor, 5-10 mg twice daily. In alopecia areata patients, both lesional scalp punch biopsies and peripheral blood were collected.

The clonotype comes from a human donor with alopecia areata. The starting material was CD4+ T cells sorted from blood, obtained at week 4, from a patient treated with tofacitinib. The rearrangement links TRBV7-9 to TRBJ2-5; D gene uncertain. The DNA matches TRBJ2-7 better at its end, which makes the J call doubtful. This chain's CDR3 is CASSTLTSSYEQYF. In DNA, the CDR3 is TGTGCCAGCAGCACCTTGACGAGCTCCTACGAGCAGTACTTC.